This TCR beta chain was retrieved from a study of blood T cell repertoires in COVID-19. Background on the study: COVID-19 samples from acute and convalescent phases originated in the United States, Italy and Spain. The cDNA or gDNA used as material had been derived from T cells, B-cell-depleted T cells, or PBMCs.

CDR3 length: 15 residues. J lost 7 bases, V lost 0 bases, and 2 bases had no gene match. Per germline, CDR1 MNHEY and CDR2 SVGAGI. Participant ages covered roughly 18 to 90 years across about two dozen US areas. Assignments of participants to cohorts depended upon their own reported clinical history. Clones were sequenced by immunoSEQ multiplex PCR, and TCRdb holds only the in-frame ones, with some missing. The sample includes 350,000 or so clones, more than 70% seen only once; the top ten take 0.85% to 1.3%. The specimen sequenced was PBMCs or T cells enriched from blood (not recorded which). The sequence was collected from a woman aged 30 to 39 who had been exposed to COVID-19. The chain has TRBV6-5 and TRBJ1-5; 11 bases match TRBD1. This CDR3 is CASSYSGDRGQPQHF. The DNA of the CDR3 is TGTGCCAGCAGTTACTCGGGGGACAGGGGGCAGCCCCAGCATTTT.